These 17 T cell receptor beta chains were sequenced from one sample in a study of immune evolution from preneoplasia to lung adenocarcinoma. Clones were sequenced by immunoSEQ multiplex PCR, and TCRdb holds only the in-frame ones, with some missing. This sample has some 4,200 clones, with around four fifths found just once. Sequenced: FFPE minimally invasive lung adenocarcinoma tissue. These receptors all stem from a person between 45 and 75 years old with lung adenocarcinoma.

This clone was recorded a few times. The V gene is TRBV18, the J gene TRBJ2-7; a weak D match, TRBD2 (5 bases). V was shortened by 4 bases and J by 1 base, with 20 bases between the two germline ends. The germline V gene has CDR1 KGHSH and CDR2 LQKENI. This CDR3 is 17 amino acids long. CDR3 amino acids: CASSRTQYQLESYEQYF. For the CDR3, the DNA is TGTGCCAGCTCACGAACTCAGTACCAACTAGAGTCCTACGAGCAGTACTTC.

This chain links TRBV7-2 with TRBJ2-1; the D gene is possibly TRBD1 (5 bases). With 6 bases removed from V and 11 bases from J, the gap between germline ends came to 11 bases. CDR3 length equals 11 residues. CDR1 and CDR2 (germline): SGHTA, FQGNSA. CDR3 in DNA: TGTGCCAGCAGTACGGACATTCAGCAGTTCTTC. The encoded protein is CASSTDIQQFF.

The V gene is TRBV9, the J gene TRBJ1-2; TRBD1 matches at 7 bases. The CDR3 extends over 14 amino acids. J lost 4 bases, V lost 0 bases, and 3 bases had no gene match. Germline-derived CDR1 and CDR2 are SGDLS and YYNGEE. Here the CDR3 DNA reads TGTGCCAGCAGCGTAGGAACAGGGGTCTATGGCTACACCTTC. Protein sequence: CASSVGTGVYGYTF.

This clone was seen a single time. This chain joins TRBV25-1 and TRBJ2-5; perhaps TRBD2 as D (7 bases). The CDR3 covers 14 residues. Looked up from germline, CDR1 is MGHDK and CDR2 is SYGVNS. V was trimmed by 6 bases and J by 4 bases, leaving 15 bases between them. CDR3 amino acids: CASRKAGAGETQYF. The CDR3 bases are TGTGCCAGCAGAAAGGCGGGGGCCGGAGAGACCCAGTACTTC.

This clone was observed a few times. The chain joins TRBV4-2 to TRBJ1-1, with D tentatively TRBD1 (5 bases). The germline V gene has CDR1 LGHNA and CDR2 YNFKEQ. V was clipped by 1 base and J by 1 base, with 13 bases between them. CDR3 length equals 16 residues. The CDR3 bases are TGTGCCAGCAGCCAAGTGACTCGGACAACGAACACTGAAGCTTTCTTT. It is translated as CASSQVTRTTNTEAFF.

This clone occurred once. The genes are TRBV28 and TRBJ2-7; D is possibly TRBD1 (6 bases). CDR1 and CDR2 (germline): MDHEN, SYDVKM. Trimming left V 9 bases short and J 2 bases short, with 14 bases between. The CDR3 runs 13 residues. CDR3 sequence reads: CASAGQSPYEQYF. The CDR3 DNA follows: TGTGCCAGTGCTGGACAGTCCCCCTACGAGCAGTACTTC.

The genes are TRBV6-6 and TRBJ1-2; a possible D gene is TRBD1 (5 bases). V lost 7 bases and J lost 7, with 10 bases in between. This CDR3 is built from 11 residues. Germline V gene lookup returns CDR1 MNHNY and CDR2 SVGAGI (reference sequence). This CDR3 reads CASTPGFGYTF. As DNA, the CDR3 is TGTGCCAGCACCCCAGGGTTTGGCTACACCTTC.

This chain links TRBV30 with TRBJ2-7; D remains ambiguous. The V and J ends lost 4 bases and 0 bases respectively, with 13 bases between them. Germline V gives CDR1 GTSNPN, CDR2 SVGIG (reference sequence). The CDR3 is 14 residues long. CDR3 nucleotide sequence: TGTGCCTGGACCGTTCCCACCTCCTCCTACGAGCAGTACTTC. This sequence encodes CAWTVPTSSYEQYF.

The chain's CDR3 is CASNKDWRGETQYF. CDR3 bases: TGTGCCAGCAATAAGGACTGGCGGGGGGAGACCCAGTACTTC. The chain uses TRBV6-1 and TRBJ2-5, with 7 bases matching TRBD2. V dropped 7 bases and J dropped 5; count of bases not matched to a gene: 10. CDR3 size: 14 residues. CDR1 is MNHNS and CDR2 is SASEGT in the germline V gene.

CDR3 sequence (DNA): TGTGCCAGCTCACGTCCCCAGAGTGAGCAGTTCTTC. This codes for CASSRPQSEQFF. This sequence joins TRBV18 and TRBJ2-1; unclear D gene. V shed 4 bases and J shed 9 bases, with 10 bases lying between them. The CDR3 totals 12 residues. Germline V gene data show CDR1 as KGHSH and CDR2 as LQKENI. The full variable domain, in which reference TRBV18 and TRBJ2-1 provide the parts outside the CDR3, is NAGVMQNPRHLVRRRGQEARLRCSPMKGHSHVYWYRQLPEEGLKFMVYLQKENIIDESGMPKERFSAEFPKEGPSILRIQQVVRGDSAAYFCASSRPQSEQFFGPGTRLTVL.

The rearrangement joins TRBV7-2 to TRBJ1-5, with 10 bases fitting TRBD1. Per the germline V gene, CDR1 is SGHTA and CDR2 is FQGNSA. Trimming took 10 bases from V and 6 from J; bases not matched to a gene: 18. The CDR3 is 17 residues long. CDR3: CATALTYDRGQLQPQHF. The CDR3 DNA follows: TGTGCCACTGCCCTGACTTATGACAGGGGGCAACTTCAGCCCCAGCATTTT.

V is TRBV27 and J is TRBJ1-1; TRBD1 matches 7 bases. The germline CDR1 and CDR2 sequences are MNHEY and SMNVEV (reference sequence). This CDR3 contains 16 residues. Unmatched junction bases numbered 6, after V lost 1 base and J lost 1 base. This chain's CDR3 is CASSLWGGQQNTEAFF. The CDR3, as DNA: TGTGCCAGCAGTTTATGGGGGGGACAGCAGAACACTGAAGCTTTCTTT.

CDR3 sequence: CASSLTGVGIDGYTF. The CDR3 nucleotides read TGTGCCAGTTCCCTGACAGGGGTGGGGATTGATGGCTACACCTTC. The chain carries TRBV2 and TRBJ1-2; 8 nucleotides match TRBD1. Germline V gives CDR1 SNHLY, CDR2 FYNNEI. The V segment lost 9 bases and the J segment 6 bases; nucleotides outside the gene matches: 15. This CDR3 spans 15 amino acids.

V and J are TRBV11-2 and TRBJ2-7; D call uncertain. CDR3 length equals 14 residues. The germline gives CDR1 SGHAT, CDR2 FQNNGV. Trimming pared 5 bases from V and 2 bases from J, leaving 13 bases between. The CDR3 region is CASSEKATPYEQYF. The CDR3 nucleotides read TGTGCCAGCAGCGAAAAGGCCACTCCCTACGAGCAGTACTTC.

The chain combines TRBV30 with TRBJ2-2, with 10 bases aligning to TRBD2. This CDR3 is 17 amino acids long. Germline CDR1 is GTSNPN and CDR2 is SVGIG (reference sequence). V was pared by 3 bases and J by 8 bases, with 15 bases of the junction left unmatched. The CDR3, as DNA: TGTGCCTGGAGCCGAGGAGGGGCTAGCGGGGGTGGAGGGGAGCTGTTTTTT. It translates to CAWSRGGASGGGGELFF. The whole variable domain, remainder taken from reference TRBV30 and TRBJ2-2, is SQTIHQWPATLVQPVGSPLSLECTVEGTSNPNLYWYRQAAGRGLQLLFYSVGIGQISSEVPQNLSASRPQDRQFILSSKKLLLSDSGFYLCAWSRGGASGGGGELFFGEGSRLTVL.

The chain employs TRBV11-2 and TRBJ1-1; 7 nucleotides agree with TRBD1. The V and J ends lost 2 bases and 4 bases, in that order; junction bases with no gene match: 13. Germline V gene sequence: CDR1 SGHAT, CDR2 FQNNGV. The CDR3 has 17 residues. DNA for the CDR3: TGTGCCAGCAGCTTAACAGGGGCAGGGGAGTTTAGCACTGAAGCTTTCTTT. It translates to CASSLTGAGEFSTEAFF.

This chain connects TRBV6-1 to TRBJ1-5; the D gene is possibly TRBD1 (5 bases). Trimming stripped 5 bases from V and 4 bases from J, with 15 bases between. The CDR3 length is 15 residues. CDR1 and CDR2 from the germline V gene are MNHNS and SASEGT. The CDR3 reads CASSSDSLGNQPQHF. CDR3 nucleotide sequence: TGTGCCAGCAGTTCAGACAGTCTCGGTAATCAGCCCCAGCATTTT.